This T cell receptor beta chain was profiled in a study of T cell responses to AZD1222 COVID-19 vaccine. This clone was observed a single time. The CDR3 loop spans 15 amino acids. Deletions cut 4 bases from V and 0 bases from J, with 10 bases between. Germline V gives CDR1 LNHDA, CDR2 SQIVND (reference sequence). TCRdb's table, derived via immunoSEQ multiplex PCR, lists solely in-frame clones and lacks some. The sample consists of approximately 120,000 clones, 88% of them appearing once. The rearrangement uses TRBV19 and TRBJ1-5, with D possibly TRBD1 on 6 matching bases. Sequencing was performed on peripheral blood, taken on day 0 of AZD1222 vaccination. The TCR was taken from an adult in good health. The CDR3 spells CASSTTGYSNQPQHF. CDR3 sequence (DNA): TGTGCCAGTAGTACGACAGGTTATAGCAATCAGCCCCAGCATTTT.